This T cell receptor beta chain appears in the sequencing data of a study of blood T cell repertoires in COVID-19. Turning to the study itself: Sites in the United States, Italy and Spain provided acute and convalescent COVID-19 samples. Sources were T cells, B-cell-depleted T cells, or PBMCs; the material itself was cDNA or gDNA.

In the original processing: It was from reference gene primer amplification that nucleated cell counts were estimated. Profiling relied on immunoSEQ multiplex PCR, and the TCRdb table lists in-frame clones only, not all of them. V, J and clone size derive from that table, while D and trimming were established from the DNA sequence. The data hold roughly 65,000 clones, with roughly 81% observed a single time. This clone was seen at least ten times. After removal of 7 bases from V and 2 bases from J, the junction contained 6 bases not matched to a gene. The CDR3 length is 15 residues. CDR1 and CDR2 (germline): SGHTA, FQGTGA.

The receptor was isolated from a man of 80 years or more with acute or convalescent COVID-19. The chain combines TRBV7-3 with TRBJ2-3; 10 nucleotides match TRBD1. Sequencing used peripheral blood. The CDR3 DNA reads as TGTGCCAGCAAACCCGGACAGGGGGTCACAGATACGCAGTATTTT. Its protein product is CASKPGQGVTDTQYF.